This TCR beta chain was captured by sequencing in a study of Tregs in tolerant kidney transplant recipients. The repertoire was sequenced with immunoSEQ multiplex PCR; TCRdb's copy has only in-frame clones and lacks some. The sample carries 50,000 or so clones, over 85% recorded once. Mixed chimerism was transient after nonmyeloablative marrow transplants from related graft donors. Unstimulated regulatory T cells (CD4+CD25+CD127-), CD4+CD25- non-regulatory cells, CD4 and CD8 cells were FACS-sorted from thawed PBMCs. Trimming cost V 0 bases and J 3 bases, with 12 bases left between them. The CDR3 runs to 15 residues. Germline V lookup: CDR1 SGDLS, CDR2 YYNGEE.

The sequence was obtained from a human patient who received a combined kidney and bone marrow transplant. Some T cells may be provided by the graft donor. The V gene is TRBV9, the J gene TRBJ2-5; D remains ambiguous. This material consisted of CD8+ T cells from blood (PBMCs), taken 12 months after the transplant. The CDR3 loop is CASSVGYGLEETQYF. DNA for the CDR3: TGTGCCAGCAGCGTAGGTTATGGTCTAGAAGAGACCCAGTACTTC.